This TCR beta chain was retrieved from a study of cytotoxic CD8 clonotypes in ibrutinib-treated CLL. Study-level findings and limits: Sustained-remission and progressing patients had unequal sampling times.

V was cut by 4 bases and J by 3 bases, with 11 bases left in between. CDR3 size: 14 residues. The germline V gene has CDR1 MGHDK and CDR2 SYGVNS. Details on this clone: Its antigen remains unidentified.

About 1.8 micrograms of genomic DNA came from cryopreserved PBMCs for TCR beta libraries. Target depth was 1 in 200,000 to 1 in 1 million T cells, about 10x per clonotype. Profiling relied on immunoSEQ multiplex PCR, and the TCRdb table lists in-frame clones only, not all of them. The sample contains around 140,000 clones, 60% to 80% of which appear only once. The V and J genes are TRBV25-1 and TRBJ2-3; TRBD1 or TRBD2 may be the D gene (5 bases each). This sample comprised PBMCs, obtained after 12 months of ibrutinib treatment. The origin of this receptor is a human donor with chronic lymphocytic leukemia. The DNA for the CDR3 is TGTGCCAGCAGTGTTCAGGGCGGGACAGATACGCAGTATTTT. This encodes CASSVQGGTDTQYF. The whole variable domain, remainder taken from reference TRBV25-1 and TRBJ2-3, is EADIYQTPRYLVIGTGKKITLECSQTMGHDKMYWYQQDPGMELHLIHYSYGVNSTEKGDLSSESTVSRIRTEHFPLTLESARPSHTSQYLCASSVQGGTDTQYFGPGTRLTVL.